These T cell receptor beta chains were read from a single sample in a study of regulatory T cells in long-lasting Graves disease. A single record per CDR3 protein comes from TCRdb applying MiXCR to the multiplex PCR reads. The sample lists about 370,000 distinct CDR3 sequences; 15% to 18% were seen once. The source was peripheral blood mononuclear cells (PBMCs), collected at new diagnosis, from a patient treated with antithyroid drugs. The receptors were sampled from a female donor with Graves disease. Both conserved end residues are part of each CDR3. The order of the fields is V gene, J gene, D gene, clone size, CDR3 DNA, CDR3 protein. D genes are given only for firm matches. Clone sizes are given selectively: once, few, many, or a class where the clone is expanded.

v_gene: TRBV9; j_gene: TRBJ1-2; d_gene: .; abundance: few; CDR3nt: TGTGCCAGCAGCCCCGGCGGCCAGGGAGGCTACACCTTC; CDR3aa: CASSPGGQGGYTF
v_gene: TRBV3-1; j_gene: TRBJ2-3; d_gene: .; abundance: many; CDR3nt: TGTGCCAGCAGCCCCCGTATTCAGCGGGGCACAGATACGCAGTATTTT; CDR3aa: CASSPRIQRGTDTQYF
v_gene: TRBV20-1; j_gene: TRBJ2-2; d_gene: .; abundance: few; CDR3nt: TGCAGTGCTAGATCGGACCAGGGAGGCACCGGGGAGCTGTTTTTT; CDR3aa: CSARSDQGGTGELFF
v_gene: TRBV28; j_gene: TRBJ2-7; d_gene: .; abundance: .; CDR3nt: .; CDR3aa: CASSQVWGVRTLKLSLDKAVFF
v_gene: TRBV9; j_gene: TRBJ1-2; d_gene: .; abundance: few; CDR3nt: TGTGCCAGCAGCTCGGGGGTGAGCGGCTATGGCTACACCTTC; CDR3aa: CASSSGVSGYGYTF
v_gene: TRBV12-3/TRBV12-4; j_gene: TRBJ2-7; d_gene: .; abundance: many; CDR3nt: TGTGCCAGCAAAGTAGAAGTAGGCGGGGAGCAGTACTTC; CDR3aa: CASKVEVGGEQYF
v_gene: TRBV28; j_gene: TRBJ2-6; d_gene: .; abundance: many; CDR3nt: TGTGCCAGCAGACGAGAAGAGGGGACGGGGGCCAACGTCCTGACTTTC; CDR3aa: CASRREEGTGANVLTF
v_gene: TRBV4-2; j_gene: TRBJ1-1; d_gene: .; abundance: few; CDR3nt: TGTGCCAGCAGCCACCTTGAGGCGCCGAGGGCTTTCTTT; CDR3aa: CASSHLEAPRAFF
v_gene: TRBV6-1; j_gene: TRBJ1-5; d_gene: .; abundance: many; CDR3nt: TGTGCCAGCAGTGAAGGACGGTTGATCTCTAGGGGGAGCAATCAGCCCCAGCATTTT; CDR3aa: CASSEGRLISRGSNQPQHF
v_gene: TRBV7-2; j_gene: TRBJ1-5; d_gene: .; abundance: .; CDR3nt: TGTGCCTGCTCTGGGGACGGGACACCATACAATCAGCCCCAGCATTTT; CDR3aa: CACSGDGTPYNQPQHF
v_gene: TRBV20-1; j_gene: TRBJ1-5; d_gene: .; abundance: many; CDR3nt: TGCAGTGCTAGAGGGGGGCCTCGGGATCAGCCCCAGCATTTT; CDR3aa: CSARGGPRDQPQHF
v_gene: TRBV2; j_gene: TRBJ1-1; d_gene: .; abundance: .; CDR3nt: TGTGCCAGCAGGGGTATAGGGGGGAACACTGAAGCTTTCTTT; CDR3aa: CASRGIGGNTEAFF
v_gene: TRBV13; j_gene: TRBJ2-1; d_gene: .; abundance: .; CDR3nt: TGTGCCAGCAGCTTAGGGAGGGACCATGAGCAGTTCTTC; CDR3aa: CASSLGRDHEQFF
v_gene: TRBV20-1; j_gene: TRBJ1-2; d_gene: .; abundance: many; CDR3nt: TGCAGTGCTAACGGAGTTAACTATGGCTACACCTTC; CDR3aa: CSANGVNYGYTF
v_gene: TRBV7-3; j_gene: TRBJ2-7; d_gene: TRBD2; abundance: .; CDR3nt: TGTGCCAGCAGCCCCGGCGGGCTAGCGGGAGGGAGCTCCTACGAGCAGTACTTC; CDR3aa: CASSPGGLAGGSSYEQYF
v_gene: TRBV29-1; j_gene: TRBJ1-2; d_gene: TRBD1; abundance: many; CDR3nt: TGCAGCGTCTTACAGGGGTTTCGGAATGGCTACACCTTC; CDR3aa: CSVLQGFRNGYTF